This T cell receptor beta chain was identified during a study of control samples from healthy donors and cancer patients. The method was immunoSEQ multiplex PCR; TCRdb's version includes in-frame clones alone and lacks a portion of them. Of 150,000 to 200,000 clones listed, more than 85% are singletons. The V gene's germline CDR1 is SNHLY and CDR2 FYNNEI. V lost 11 bases and J lost 0, with 11 bases in between. This CDR3 comprises 12 residues. Source material: blood. This clonotype originated in a woman between 25 and 40 years old in good health. V usage is TRBV2 and J usage is TRBJ2-7, with D maybe TRBD2 (6 bases). CDR3 region: CAGGGFSYEQYF. DNA of the CDR3: TGTGCCGGAGGAGGGTTCTCCTACGAGCAGTACTTC.